The entry below describes one T cell receptor beta chain. The sample belongs to a study of CD8 T cells in Susac syndrome. An input of about 0.5 to 1 ug of RNA was subjected to reverse transcription using random hexamers. Coverage of TCR beta CDR3 amplification by immunoSEQ multiplex PCR extended to 54 Vbeta and 13 Jbeta. TCRdb ran MiXCR on the immunoSEQ multiplex PCR reads and lists one entry per CDR3 protein. The table lists approximately 110,000 distinct CDR3 sequences, about 94% of them singletons. TCR beta was sequenced from blood CD8+ and CD4+ T cells. Material for sequencing was CD4+ T cells from PBMCs. The clonotype was recovered from a human donor in good health.

CDR3 loop: CASSYGAEAFF. The CDR3 DNA sequence: TGTGCCAGCAGTTACGGGGCTGAAGCTTTCTTT. The chain joins TRBV6-2 or TRBV6-3 to TRBJ1-1; D not resolved. The CDR3 is made up of 11 amino acids. Germline V gene data show CDR1 as MNHEY and CDR2 as SVGEGT. Trimming cost V 2 bases and J 6 bases, with 4 bases left between them.